This T cell receptor (beta chain) was recovered during a study of naive and memory T cell subsets. This CDR3 contains 15 residues. V was pared by 6 bases and J by 4 bases, with 16 bases between. Both TRBC1 and TRBC2 were covered by a beta constant-region primer of two equimolar oligonucleotides. Using its own MiXCR run on the UMI-ligation and nested PCR reads, TCRdb lists one record per CDR3 protein. This table has under 150,000 distinct CDR3 sequences, about 18% appearing once. This clonotype was counted a few times. The origin of this receptor is a human donor in good health. V gene TRBV12-3 or TRBV12-4 combines with J gene TRBJ1-5; D unresolved. The source material was naive CD4+ T cells from blood. The CDR3 DNA reads as TGTGCCAGCAGCCGCCACCGGACGGGTAATCAGCCCCAGCATTTT. Translating gives CASSRHRTGNQPQHF.